Listed below are T cell receptor beta chains from one sample, sequenced in a study of brain T cells in children with intractable seizures. Repertoires were generated with immunoSEQ multiplex PCR, while TCRdb's copy carries only in-frame clones and drops some. The top ten clones hold 5% to 7% of a sample with about 340,000 clones, 85% to 95% of them seen once. The sample was peripheral blood, taken 4 to 6 months after surgery. The receptors shown here come from a boy younger than two with tuberous sclerosis and intractable seizures. The CDR3 runs from the conserved cysteine through the conserved F or W. D genes are given only for firm matches. For some rows the clone size is stated as once, few or many, or as a class when expanded; others skip it.

>TRBJ2-1|TRBV14|once|.
CASSPYFSSLSYNEQFF
TGTGCCAGCAGCCCATATTTCTCATCCCTTTCCTACAATGAGCAGTTCTTC
>TRBJ2-7|TRBV7-9|.|.
CASSLLRGGGNYEQYF
TGTGCCAGCAGCTTACTTCGAGGAGGAGGAAATTACGAGCAGTACTTC
>TRBJ2-1|TRBV9|.|.
CASSVGTFSYNEQFF
TGTGCCAGCAGCGTAGGGACTTTCTCCTACAATGAGCAGTTCTTC
>TRBJ1-6|TRBV10-3|.|TRBD1
CAISADGYGRQGGSPLHF
TGTGCCATCAGTGCGGACGGATACGGTAGACAGGGCGGCTCACCCCTCCACTTT
>TRBJ2-3|TRBV24-1|.|TRBD1
CATSETGGNADTQYF
TGTGCCACCAGTGAGACAGGGGGCAACGCAGATACGCAGTATTTT
>TRBJ1-6|TRBV5-1|.|.
CASSYQDTYNSPLHF
TGCGCCAGCAGCTATCAGGACACCTATAATTCACCCCTCCACTTT
>TRBJ1-6|TRBV3-1/TRBV3-2|few|.
CASSQGTVGNSPLHF
TGTGCCAGCAGCCAAGGGACAGTCGGGAATTCACCCCTCCACTTT
>TRBJ2-6|TRBV19|.|.
CASSTGFGANVLTF
TGTGCCAGTAGTACAGGGTTTGGGGCCAACGTCCTGACTTTC
>TRBJ2-7|TRBV10-3|.|.
CAISERLIYEQYF
TGTGCCATCAGTGAGCGACTTATCTACGAGCAGTACTTC
>TRBJ1-1|TRBV5-1|.|.
CASSFSATEAFF
TGCGCCAGCAGCTTCTCGGCCACTGAAGCTTTCTTT
>TRBJ1-1|TRBV7-9|.|.
CASSLVDKGRWSGTEAFF
TGTGCCAGCAGCTTGGTGGATAAGGGAAGGTGGTCTGGAACTGAAGCTTTCTTT
>TRBJ2-5|TRBV6-5|.|TRBD1
CASSYDRAEETQYF
TGTGCCAGCAGTTACGACAGGGCGGAAGAGACCCAGTACTTC
>TRBJ1-5|TRBV4-1|.|.
CASSRQSNQPQHF
TGCGCCAGCAGTCGACAGAGCAATCAGCCCCAGCATTTT
>TRBJ2-7|TRBV3-1/TRBV3-2|once|.
CASSQDSNGGVGYEQYF
TGTGCCAGCAGCCAAGATTCGAATGGCGGAGTGGGCTACGAGCAGTACTTC
>TRBJ2-7|TRBV9|.|.
CASSPPGGFIYEQYF
TGTGCCAGCAGCCCCCCCGGTGGGTTTATCTACGAGCAGTACTTC
>TRBJ1-2|TRBV29-1|.|TRBD1
CSVVGLWTGEAYGYTF
TGCAGCGTTGTAGGTTTGTGGACAGGGGAAGCCTATGGCTACACCTTC
>TRBJ2-3|TRBV3-1/TRBV3-2|.|TRBD2
CASSQKTSGGRGDTQYF
TGTGCCAGCAGCCAAAAAACTAGCGGGGGACGGGGAGATACGCAGTATTTT
>TRBJ1-1|TRBV7-9|.|.
CASSQPETGIKNTEAFF
TGTGCCAGCAGCCAGCCTGAAACAGGGATTAAGAACACTGAAGCTTTCTTT
>TRBJ2-3|TRBV12-5|.|TRBD2
CASGLVKTLRGTRMRKVSTDTQYF
TGTGCTAGTGGTTTGGTAAAAACCCTCCGTGGGACTAGGATGCGGAAAGTTAGCACAGATACGCAGTATTTT
>TRBJ2-1|TRBV18|.|TRBD2
CASSPTSGSYNEQFF
TGTGCCAGCTCACCGACTAGCGGGAGCTACAATGAGCAGTTCTTC
>TRBJ2-7|TRBV11-3|once|.
CASRPDGAYEQYF
TGTGCCAGCAGGCCAGACGGGGCCTACGAGCAGTACTTC
>TRBJ1-1|TRBV23-1|.|.
CASSQYPTWAEAEAFF
TGCGCCAGCAGTCAATACCCGACATGGGCTGAGGCTGAAGCTTTCTTT
>TRBJ1-3|TRBV5-6|once|TRBD1
CASSSGTAGNTIYF
TGTGCCAGCAGCTCCGGGACAGCTGGAAACACCATATATTTT
>TRBJ1-2|TRBV2|.|.
CASMTGPFNGYTF
TGTGCCAGCATGACAGGACCCTTTAATGGCTACACCTTC
>TRBJ2-7|TRBV11-3|.|TRBD1
CASSRQGNYEQYF
TGTGCCAGCAGCCGACAGGGCAATTACGAGCAGTACTTC
>TRBJ1-5|TRBV6-6|.|.
CASSYRGFFQPQHF
TGTGCCAGCAGTTACAGGGGGTTTTTTCAGCCCCAGCATTTT
>TRBJ2-2|TRBV7-3|.|TRBD2
CASSSTSGASGTGELFF
TGTGCCAGCAGCTCAACTAGCGGGGCCTCGGGCACCGGGGAGCTGTTTTTT
>TRBJ2-5|TRBV5-6|.|.
CASSLMLQTQYF
TGTGCCAGCAGCTTGATGTTGCAGACCCAGTACTTC
>TRBJ1-1|TRBV4-1|.|.
CASSQAGWTEAFF
TGCGCCAGCAGCCAAGCCGGGTGGACTGAAGCTTTCTTT
>TRBJ1-6|TRBV27|.|.
CASSLTRGLSYNSPLHF
TGTGCCAGCAGCCTGACACGTGGACTGAGCTATAATTCACCCCTCCACTTT
>TRBJ1-2|TRBV7-6|.|TRBD1
CASSPGRTGGIDF
TGTGCCAGCAGCCCGGGGCGGACAGGGGGTATCGACTTC
>TRBJ2-5|TRBV29-1|.|.
CSVEWVGQETQYF
TGCAGCGTTGAGTGGGTCGGCCAAGAGACCCAGTACTTC
>TRBJ2-7|TRBV6-2/TRBV6-3|.|.
CASSYLGEQYF
TGTGCCAGCAGTTATCTGGGCGAGCAGTACTTC
>TRBJ2-1|TRBV19|.|.
CASSKGSSYNEQFF
TGTGCCAGTAGTAAGGGAAGCTCCTACAATGAGCAGTTCTTC
>TRBJ1-2|TRBV12-5|.|TRBD1
CASGLASLGDRKGAHYGYTF
TGTGCTAGTGGTTTGGCTTCCCTGGGGGACAGAAAAGGGGCCCACTATGGCTACACCTTC
>TRBJ2-2|TRBV19|.|.
CASQRWGGIGELFF
TGTGCCAGCCAACGTTGGGGGGGCATCGGGGAGCTGTTTTTT
>TRBJ2-6|TRBV5-4|.|.
CASYGDPSSGANVLTF
TGTGCCAGCTACGGGGACCCATCCTCTGGGGCCAACGTCCTGACTTTC
>TRBJ1-2|TRBV19|.|.
CASSVTVNYGYTF
TGTGCCAGTAGTGTGACAGTAAACTATGGCTACACCTTC
>TRBJ2-7|TRBV6-5|.|.
CASGWTADYEQYF
TGTGCCAGCGGCTGGACAGCAGACTACGAGCAGTACTTC
>TRBJ1-2|TRBV6-2/TRBV6-3|.|TRBD1
CASSYPGTAPFYGYTF
TGTGCCAGCAGTTACCCTGGGACAGCCCCATTTTACGGCTACACCTTC
>TRBJ2-1|TRBV11-2|.|.
CASSLAGVNEQFF
TGTGCCAGCAGCTTAGCAGGCGTCAATGAGCAGTTCTTC
>TRBJ1-3|TRBV30|.|.
CAWSVGAHSGNTIYF
TGTGCCTGGAGTGTAGGGGCCCACTCTGGAAACACCATATATTTT
>TRBJ1-6|TRBV5-1|.|TRBD1
CASSYGTGFSPLHF
TGCGCCAGCAGCTACGGGACAGGGTTTTCACCCCTCCACTTT
>TRBJ1-3|TRBV23-1|.|.
CATQAGGRSGNTIYF
TGCGCCACGCAGGCTGGGGGTCGCTCTGGAAACACCATATATTTT
>TRBJ1-1|TRBV6-6|.|.
CASSPTDLNTEAFF
TGTGCCAGCAGCCCTACGGACCTGAACACTGAAGCTTTCTTT
>TRBJ1-1|TRBV19|.|.
CASSIRGQNTEAFF
TGTGCCAGTAGTATCCGGGGGCAGAACACTGAAGCTTTCTTT
>TRBJ2-1|TRBV19|.|TRBD2
CASSIASGAYNEQFF
TGTGCCAGTAGTATTGCTAGCGGGGCCTACAATGAGCAGTTCTTC
>TRBJ1-1|TRBV2|few|.
CASSDFAEAFF
TGTGCCAGCAGTGATTTCGCTGAAGCTTTCTTT
>TRBJ2-3|TRBV15|.|.
CATSRATGLSSTDTQYF
TGTGCCACCAGCAGAGCTACAGGGCTATCAAGCACAGATACGCAGTATTTT
>TRBJ2-3|TRBV11-2|.|TRBD2
CASSLGLAGKDTQYF
TGTGCCAGCAGCTTAGGACTAGCTGGCAAGGATACGCAGTATTTT
>TRBJ1-2|TRBV6-5|.|.
CASGDQTDYGYTF
TGTGCCAGCGGCGACCAGACAGACTATGGCTACACCTTC
>TRBJ2-1|TRBV7-9|.|.
CASSLFGNEQFF
TGTGCCAGCAGCTTATTCGGTAATGAGCAGTTCTTC
>TRBJ2-7|TRBV7-3|.|TRBD2
CASSYQSGSSYEQYF
TGTGCCAGCAGCTACCAGAGCGGGAGCTCCTACGAGCAGTACTTC
>TRBJ2-7|TRBV12-3/TRBV12-4|.|.
CASSFNLNDEQYF
TGTGCCAGCAGTTTTAACCTCAACGACGAGCAGTACTTC
>TRBJ2-5|TRBV7-3|.|TRBD1
CASSYGTGQETQYF
TGTGCCAGCAGCTATGGGACAGGCCAAGAGACCCAGTACTTC
>TRBJ2-3|TRBV7-9|.|TRBD2
CASSLGTSGVLGTDTQYF
TGTGCCAGCAGCTTGGGGACTAGCGGGGTTCTTGGCACAGATACGCAGTATTTT
>TRBJ2-7|TRBV4-1|.|.
CASSPAGASYEQYF
TGCGCCAGCAGCCCCGCGGGGGCCTCCTACGAGCAGTACTTC
>TRBJ1-5|TRBV6-6|.|.
CASSDPALSQPQHF
TGTGCCAGCAGTGATCCAGCTTTATCTCAGCCCCAGCATTTT
>TRBJ1-6|TRBV9|.|.
CASSVGGWSGAPNNSPLHF
TGTGCCAGCAGCGTAGGAGGTTGGTCAGGAGCGCCAAATAATTCACCCCTCCACTTT